This TCR beta chain comes out of a study of metastatic and nonmetastatic thyroid tumors. On the study more broadly: Repertoires were compared across blood and tumor or nodule tissue from malignant and benign thyroid patients.

This clone was observed at least ten times. CDR1 KGHSH and CDR2 LQKENI come from the germline V gene. The CDR3 runs to 13 residues. V lost 2 bases and J 7 bases, leaving 12 bases between the germline ends. TCRdb re-clonotyped the PCR reads via MiXCR. The sample includes roughly 30,000 clones, around a sixth of them seen just once. Patients underwent thyroid surgery, and none had received any treatment before it. This TCR derives from a female donor with papillary thyroid cancer or a benign thyroid nodule (not recorded which). Some clones in this sample may be carry-over from other donors' samples. The sequenced material came from blood. The chain carries TRBV18 and TRBJ2-7; no firm D call. The CDR3 sequence is CASSPIGVGEQYF. DNA for the CDR3: TGTGCCAGCTCACCAATTGGGGTCGGGGAGCAGTACTTC.